These T cell receptor beta chains were read from a single sample in a study of blood T cell repertoires in COVID-19. Measured with immunoSEQ multiplex PCR; TCRdb has only the in-frame clones, and not every one. The sample lists about 310,000 clones, roughly 86% occurring once. The sequenced sample was PBMCs or T cells enriched from blood (not recorded which). Source of these receptors: a woman in her twenties or thirties who had recovered from COVID-19. The CDR3 runs from the conserved cysteine through the conserved F or W. A D gene is named only where the DNA matches it firmly. The size entry is marked missing in some rows and otherwise reads once, few, many or a size class.

j_call v_call clone_size d_call cdr3_nt cdr3_aa
TRBJ2-5 TRBV5-1 NA NA TGCGCCAGCAGCTTGGCAGAAGGGGGTGGGACCCAGTACTTC CASSLAEGGGTQYF
TRBJ1-1 TRBV2 NA TRBD1 TGTGCCAGCAGGGACCAGACAGGGAGCTTTGGAGCTTTCTTT CASRDQTGSFGAFF
TRBJ2-1 TRBV29-1 NA TRBD1 TGCAGCGCCAACAGGGGCTCCTACAATGAGCAGTTCTTC CSANRGSYNEQFF
TRBJ1-3 TRBV4-2 NA NA TGTGCCAGCAGCCAAGAGGCGGGGCGGAACACCATATATTTT CASSQEAGRNTIYF
TRBJ1-2 TRBV27 NA TRBD1 TGTGCCAGCAGTGAACTTAACACAGGGGGTGGTTATGGCTACACCTTC CASSELNTGGGYGYTF
TRBJ1-3 TRBV6-1 NA NA TGTGCCAGCAGTGAAACGGCGGTGATTTCTGGAAACACCATATATTTT CASSETAVISGNTIYF
TRBJ1-4 TRBV28 NA NA TGTGCCAGCAGTTTAGGAGGGACAACTAATGAAAAACTGTTTTTT CASSLGGTTNEKLFF
TRBJ2-1 TRBV27 NA TRBD2 TGTGCCAGCAGTTTCATAGCGGGCCTTACCTACAATGAGCAGTTCTTC CASSFIAGLTYNEQFF
TRBJ1-1 TRBV5-1 NA TRBD1 TGCGCCAGCAGCTCTAAACAGGGGGAAAGTCCTGAAGCTTTCTTT CASSSKQGESPEAFF
TRBJ1-2 TRBV12-3/TRBV12-4 NA NA TGTGCCAGCAGTCAGACAGCCAACTATGGCTACACCTTC CASSQTANYGYTF
TRBJ1-2 TRBV19 NA TRBD1 TGTGCCAGTAGTGCAAGACAGGGAATCTCGGGCTACACCTTC CASSARQGISGYTF
TRBJ2-1 TRBV6-5 once TRBD1 TGTGCCAGCGGACAGGCTTACTCCAATGAGCAGTTCTTC CASGQAYSNEQFF
TRBJ1-5 TRBV7-6 NA NA TGTGCCAGCAGCTCATCAGGCAATCAGCCCCAGCATTTT CASSSSGNQPQHF
TRBJ2-5 TRBV12-3/TRBV12-4 few NA TGTGCCAGCAGTTTACGTCCAGAGACCCAGTACTTC CASSLRPETQYF
TRBJ2-1 TRBV5-1 NA TRBD1 TGCGCCAGCAGCTTTACAGGGGTTGGGCAGTTCTTC CASSFTGVGQFF
TRBJ2-5 TRBV11-2 NA NA TGTGCCAGCAGCTTAGCCGCAGGGGGGTTGCAGTACTTC CASSLAAGGLQYF
TRBJ1-5 TRBV7-2 once NA TGTGCCAGCAGCTCCGTCGGGGGTGGAAGCAATCAGCCCCAGCATTTT CASSSVGGGSNQPQHF
TRBJ2-3 TRBV7-3 NA NA TGTGCCAGCAGCTGGCAGGGAGATACGCAGTATTTT CASSWQGDTQYF
TRBJ2-3 TRBV7-9 NA TRBD2 TGTGCCAGCAGCACCCCTCCGGGGGGAGTAGATACGCAGTATTTT CASSTPPGGVDTQYF
TRBJ1-6 TRBV18 NA NA TGTGCCAGCTCACCCGGTTATAATTCACCCCTCCACTTT CASSPGYNSPLHF
TRBJ2-7 TRBV28 NA NA TGTGCCAGCAGTTTGCCAACCGCTAACTACGAGCAGTACTTC CASSLPTANYEQYF
TRBJ2-1 TRBV19 once TRBD2 TGTGCCAGTAGCGAACTAGCGGGAGTGGGTAATGAGCAGTTCTTC CASSELAGVGNEQFF
TRBJ2-7 TRBV5-1 NA TRBD1 TGCGCCAGCAGCAAAGGACAGGGGGTGTCCTACGAGCAGTACTTC CASSKGQGVSYEQYF
TRBJ1-1 TRBV29-1 NA NA TGCAGCCTGCGACACCTTTTGAACACTGAAGCTTTCTTT CSLRHLLNTEAFF
TRBJ1-6 TRBV30 NA NA TGTGCCTGGAGTGGAGGGGGACAAAATTCACCCCTCCACTTT CAWSGGGQNSPLHF
TRBJ2-1 TRBV7-6 once TRBD1 TGTGCCAGCAGCTTACGACAGGGGGCCTACAATGAGCAGTTCTTC CASSLRQGAYNEQFF
TRBJ1-4 TRBV9 few NA TGTGCCAGCAGCGTAACGGGGGGCGCCGAAGAAAAACTGTTTTTT CASSVTGGAEEKLFF
TRBJ2-3 TRBV14 once NA TGTGCCAGCAGCCAAGTAATCACAGATACGCAGTATTTT CASSQVITDTQYF
TRBJ1-1 TRBV2 NA NA TGTGCCAGCAGTGAAGTAGGACAGACCTACACTGAAGCTTTCTTT CASSEVGQTYTEAFF
TRBJ1-3 TRBV2 NA TRBD1 TGTGCCAGCAGTGGAACTCAGGGGGCTGGAAACACCATATATTTT CASSGTQGAGNTIYF
TRBJ2-7 TRBV28 NA TRBD2 TGTGCCAGCAGTCTCCCGGGACTAGCGGCTTACGAGCAGTACTTC CASSLPGLAAYEQYF
TRBJ1-1 TRBV7-9 NA NA TGTGCCAGCAGCTTACCACCTACAGGGGCTTTCTTT CASSLPPTGAFF
TRBJ1-2 TRBV6-5 NA NA TGTGCCAGCAGTTTAGAGGCCTATGGCTACACCTTC CASSLEAYGYTF
TRBJ1-2 TRBV28 NA NA TGTGCCAGCAGTTTAGTGGGCCGCGCAAGCTATGGCTACACCTTC CASSLVGRASYGYTF
TRBJ2-3 TRBV29-1 NA TRBD2 TGCAGCGTAGGACTAGCGGGAGGCCTTAGAGATACGCAGTATTTT CSVGLAGGLRDTQYF